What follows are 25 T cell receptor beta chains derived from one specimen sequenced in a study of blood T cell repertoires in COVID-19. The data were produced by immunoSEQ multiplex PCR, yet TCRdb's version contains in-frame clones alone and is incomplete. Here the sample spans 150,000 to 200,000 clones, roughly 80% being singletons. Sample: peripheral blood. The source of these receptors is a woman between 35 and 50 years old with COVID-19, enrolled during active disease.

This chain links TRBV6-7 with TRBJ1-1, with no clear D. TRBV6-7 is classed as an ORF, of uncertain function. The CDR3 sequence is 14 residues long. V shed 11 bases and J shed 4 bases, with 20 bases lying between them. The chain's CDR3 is CAPCTRGGRTEAFF. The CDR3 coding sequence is TGTGCCCCCTGCACACGTGGCGGGCGCACTGAAGCTTTCTTT.

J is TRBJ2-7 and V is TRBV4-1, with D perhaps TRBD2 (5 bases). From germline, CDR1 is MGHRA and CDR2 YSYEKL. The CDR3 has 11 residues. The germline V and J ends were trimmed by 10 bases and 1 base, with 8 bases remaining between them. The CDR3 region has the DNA TGCGCCACCGGGGATTCCTACGAGCAGTACTTC. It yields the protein CATGDSYEQYF.

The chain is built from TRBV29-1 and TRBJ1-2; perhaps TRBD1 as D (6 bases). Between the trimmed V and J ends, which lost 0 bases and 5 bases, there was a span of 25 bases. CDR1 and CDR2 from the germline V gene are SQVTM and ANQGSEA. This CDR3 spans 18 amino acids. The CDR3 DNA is TGCAGCGTTGAAGATCGAGAATCAAGGACAGCGGCTTCTTATGGCTACACCTTC. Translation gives CSVEDRESRTAASYGYTF. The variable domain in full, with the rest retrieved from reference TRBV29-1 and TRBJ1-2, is SAVISQKPSRDICQRGTSLTIQCQVDSQVTMMFWYRQQPGQSLTLIATANQGSEATYESGFVIDKFPISRPNLTFSTLTVSNMSPEDSSIYLCSVEDRESRTAASYGYTFGSGTRLTVV.

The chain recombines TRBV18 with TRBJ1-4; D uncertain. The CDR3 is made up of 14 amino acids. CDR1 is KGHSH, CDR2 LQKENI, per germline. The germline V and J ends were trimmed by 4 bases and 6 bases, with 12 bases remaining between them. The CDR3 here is CASSHGAFDEKLFF. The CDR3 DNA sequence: TGTGCCAGCTCACACGGAGCTTTTGATGAAAAACTGTTTTTT.

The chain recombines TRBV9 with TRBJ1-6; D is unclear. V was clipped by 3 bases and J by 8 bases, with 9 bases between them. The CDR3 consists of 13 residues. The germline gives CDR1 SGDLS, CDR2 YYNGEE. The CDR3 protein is CASSGQTYSPLHF. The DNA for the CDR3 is TGTGCCAGCAGCGGCCAGACTTATTCACCCCTCCACTTT.

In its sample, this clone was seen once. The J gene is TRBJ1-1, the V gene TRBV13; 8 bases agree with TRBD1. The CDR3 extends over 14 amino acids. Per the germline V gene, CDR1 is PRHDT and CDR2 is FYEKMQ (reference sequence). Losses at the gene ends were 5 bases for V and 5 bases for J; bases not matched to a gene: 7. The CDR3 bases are TGTGCCAGCAGCCTCAGGGGGCGGGGGACTGAAGCTTTCTTT. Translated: CASSLRGRGTEAFF.

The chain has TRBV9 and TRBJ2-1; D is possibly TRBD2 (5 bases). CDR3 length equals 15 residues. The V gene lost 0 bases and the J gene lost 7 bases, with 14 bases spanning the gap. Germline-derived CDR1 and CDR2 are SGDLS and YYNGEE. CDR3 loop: CASSVDPGIGNEQFF. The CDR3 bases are TGTGCCAGCAGCGTAGATCCGGGGATAGGTAATGAGCAGTTCTTC. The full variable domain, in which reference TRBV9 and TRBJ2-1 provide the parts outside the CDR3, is DSGVTQTPKHLITATGQRVTLRCSPRSGDLSVYWYQQSLDQGLQFLIQYYNGEERAKGNILERFSAQQFPDLHSELNLSSLELGDSALYFCASSVDPGIGNEQFFGPGTRLTVL.

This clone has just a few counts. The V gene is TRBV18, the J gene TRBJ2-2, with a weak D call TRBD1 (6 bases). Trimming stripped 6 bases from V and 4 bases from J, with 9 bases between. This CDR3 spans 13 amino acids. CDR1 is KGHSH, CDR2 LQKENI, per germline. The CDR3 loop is CASSPGATGELFF. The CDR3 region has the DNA TGTGCCAGCTCTCCAGGGGCCACCGGGGAGCTGTTTTTT. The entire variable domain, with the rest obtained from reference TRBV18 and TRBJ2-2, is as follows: NAGVMQNPRHLVRRRGQEARLRCSPMKGHSHVYWYRQLPEEGLKFMVYLQKENIIDESGMPKERFSAEFPKEGPSILRIQQVVRGDSAAYFCASSPGATGELFFGEGSRLTVL.

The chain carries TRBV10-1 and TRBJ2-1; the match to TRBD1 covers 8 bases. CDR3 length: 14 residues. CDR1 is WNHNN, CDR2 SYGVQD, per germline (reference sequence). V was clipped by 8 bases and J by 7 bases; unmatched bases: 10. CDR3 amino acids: CASGLDRGLNEQFF. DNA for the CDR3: TGCGCCAGCGGCCTCGACAGGGGTTTGAATGAGCAGTTCTTC.

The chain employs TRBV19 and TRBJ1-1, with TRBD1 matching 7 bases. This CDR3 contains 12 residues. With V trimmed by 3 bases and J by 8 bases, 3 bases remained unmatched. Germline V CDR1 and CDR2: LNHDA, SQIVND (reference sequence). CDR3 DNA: TGTGCCAGTAGTATTGAACAGGGGGAAGCTTTCTTT. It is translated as CASSIEQGEAFF.

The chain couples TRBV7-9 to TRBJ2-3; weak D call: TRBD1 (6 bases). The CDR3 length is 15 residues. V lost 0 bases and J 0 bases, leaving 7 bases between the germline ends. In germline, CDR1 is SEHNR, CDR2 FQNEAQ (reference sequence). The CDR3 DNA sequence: TGTGCCAGCAGCTTAGCAGGGGGAAGCACAGATACGCAGTATTTT. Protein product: CASSLAGGSTDTQYF. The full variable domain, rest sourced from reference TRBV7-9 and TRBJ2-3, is DTGVSQNPRHKITKRGQNVTFRCDPISEHNRLYWYRQTLGQGPEFLTYFQNEAQLEKSRLLSDRFSAERPKGSFSTLEIQRTEQGDSAMYLCASSLAGGSTDTQYFGPGTRLTVL.

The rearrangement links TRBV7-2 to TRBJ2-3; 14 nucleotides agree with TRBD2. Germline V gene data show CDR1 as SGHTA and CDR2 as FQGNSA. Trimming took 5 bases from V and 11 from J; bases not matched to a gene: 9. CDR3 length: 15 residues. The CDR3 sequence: CASSTGLAGDQGQYF. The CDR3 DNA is TGTGCCAGCAGCACGGGACTAGCGGGGGATCAGGGGCAGTATTTT.

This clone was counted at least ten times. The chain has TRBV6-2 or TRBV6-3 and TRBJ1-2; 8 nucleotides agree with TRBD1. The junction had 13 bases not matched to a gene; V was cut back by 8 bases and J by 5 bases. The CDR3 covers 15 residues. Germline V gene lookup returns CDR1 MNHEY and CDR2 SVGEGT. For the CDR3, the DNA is TGTGCCAGCCGTGACTGGAGGGGACAGGATTATGGCTACACCTTC. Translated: CASRDWRGQDYGYTF.

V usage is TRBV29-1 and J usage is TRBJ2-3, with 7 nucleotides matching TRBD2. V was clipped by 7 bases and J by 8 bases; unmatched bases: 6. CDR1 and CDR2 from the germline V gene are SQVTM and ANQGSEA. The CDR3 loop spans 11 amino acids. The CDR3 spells CSARGGRTQYF. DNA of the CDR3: TGCAGCGCTAGGGGAGGGCGTACGCAGTATTTT.

The CDR3 is CASSIGRYSYEQYF. The CDR3 nucleotides read TGTGCCAGTAGTATAGGCAGGTACTCCTACGAGCAGTACTTC. The rearrangement uses TRBV19 and TRBJ2-7; no clear D gene. The CDR3 loop spans 14 amino acids. Per the germline V gene, CDR1 is LNHDA and CDR2 is SQIVND (reference sequence). The germline V and J ends were trimmed by 1 base and 0 bases, with 7 bases remaining between them.

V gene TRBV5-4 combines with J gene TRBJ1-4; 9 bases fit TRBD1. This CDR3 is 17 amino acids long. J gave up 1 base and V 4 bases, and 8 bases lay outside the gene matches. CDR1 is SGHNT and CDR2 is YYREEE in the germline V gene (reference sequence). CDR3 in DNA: TGTGCCAGCAGCAAACAGGGGGCCGGAAGAACTAATGAAAAACTGTTTTTT. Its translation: CASSKQGAGRTNEKLFF.

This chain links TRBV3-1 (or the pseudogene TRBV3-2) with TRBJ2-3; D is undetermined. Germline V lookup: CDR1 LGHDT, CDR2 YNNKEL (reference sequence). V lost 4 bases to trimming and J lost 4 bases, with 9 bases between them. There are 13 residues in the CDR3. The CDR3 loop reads CASSRAHSDTQYF. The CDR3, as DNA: TGTGCCAGCAGCCGCGCCCATTCAGATACGCAGTATTTT.

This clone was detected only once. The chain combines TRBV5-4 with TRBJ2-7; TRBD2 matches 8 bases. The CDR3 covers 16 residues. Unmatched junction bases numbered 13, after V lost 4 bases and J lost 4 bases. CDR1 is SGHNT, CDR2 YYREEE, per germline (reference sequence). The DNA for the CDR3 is TGTGCCAGCAGCCGTCGTGCGGGGGGCGCAGCATACGAGCAGTACTTC. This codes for CASSRRAGGAAYEQYF.

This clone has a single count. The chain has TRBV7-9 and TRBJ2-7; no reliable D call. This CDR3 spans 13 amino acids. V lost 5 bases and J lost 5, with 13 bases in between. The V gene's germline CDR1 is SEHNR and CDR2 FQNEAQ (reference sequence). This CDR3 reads CASSPLVRDEQYF. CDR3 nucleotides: TGTGCCAGCAGCCCCCTCGTACGAGACGAGCAGTACTTC.

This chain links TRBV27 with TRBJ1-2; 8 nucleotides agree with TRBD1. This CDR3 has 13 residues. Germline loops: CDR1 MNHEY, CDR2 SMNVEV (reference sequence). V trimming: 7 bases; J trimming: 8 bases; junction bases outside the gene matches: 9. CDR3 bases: TGTGCCAGCACCAATCAGGGGGCGCGAGGCTACACCTTC. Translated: CASTNQGARGYTF.

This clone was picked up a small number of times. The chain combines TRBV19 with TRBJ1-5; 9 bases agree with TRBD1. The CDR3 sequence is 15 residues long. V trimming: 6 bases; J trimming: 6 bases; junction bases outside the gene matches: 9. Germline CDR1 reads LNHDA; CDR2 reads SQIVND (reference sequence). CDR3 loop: CASRYRDREVQPQHF. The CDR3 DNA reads TGTGCCAGTAGGTACCGGGACAGGGAGGTTCAGCCCCAGCATTTT.

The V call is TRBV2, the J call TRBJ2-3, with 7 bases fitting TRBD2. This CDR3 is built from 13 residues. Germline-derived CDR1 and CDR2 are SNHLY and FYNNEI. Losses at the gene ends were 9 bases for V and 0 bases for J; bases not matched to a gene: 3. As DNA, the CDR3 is TGTGCCAGTCTAGCGGCTAGCACAGATACGCAGTATTTT. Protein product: CASLAASTDTQYF.

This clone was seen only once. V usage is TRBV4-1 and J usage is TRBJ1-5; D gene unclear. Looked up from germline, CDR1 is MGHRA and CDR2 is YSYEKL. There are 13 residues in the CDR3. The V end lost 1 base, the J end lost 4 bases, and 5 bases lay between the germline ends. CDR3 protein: CASSQASNQPQHF. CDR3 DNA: TGCGCCAGCAGCCAAGCTTCGAATCAGCCCCAGCATTTT.

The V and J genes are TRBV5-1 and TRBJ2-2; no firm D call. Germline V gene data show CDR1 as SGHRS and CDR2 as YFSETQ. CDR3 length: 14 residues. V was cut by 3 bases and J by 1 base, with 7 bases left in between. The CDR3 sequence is CASSSYLNTGELFF. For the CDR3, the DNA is TGCGCCAGCAGCTCTTATTTGAACACCGGGGAGCTGTTTTTT.

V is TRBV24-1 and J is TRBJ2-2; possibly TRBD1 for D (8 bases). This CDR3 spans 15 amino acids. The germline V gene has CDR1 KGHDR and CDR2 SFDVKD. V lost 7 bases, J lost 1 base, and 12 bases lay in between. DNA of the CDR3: TGTGCCACCAGAGCGGGACAGGAGAACACCGGGGAGCTGTTTTTT. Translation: CATRAGQENTGELFF.